This T cell receptor (beta chain) stems from a study of control samples from healthy donors and cancer patients. Clones were sequenced by immunoSEQ multiplex PCR, and TCRdb holds only the in-frame ones, with some missing. This sample has about 52,000 clones, with approximately 95% found just once. V was cut by 8 bases and J by 5 bases, with 15 bases left in between. Germline V gene data show CDR1 as GTSNPN and CDR2 as SVGIG (reference sequence). The CDR3 runs to 12 residues. The chain combines TRBV30 with TRBJ1-1, with D perhaps matching TRBD1 (6 bases). This receptor was identified in a man aged 30 to 45 in good health. Material for sequencing was blood. The CDR3 DNA sequence: TGTGCCGGGAACACAGGGTGGACTGAAGCTTTCTTT. Its translation is CAGNTGWTEAFF.